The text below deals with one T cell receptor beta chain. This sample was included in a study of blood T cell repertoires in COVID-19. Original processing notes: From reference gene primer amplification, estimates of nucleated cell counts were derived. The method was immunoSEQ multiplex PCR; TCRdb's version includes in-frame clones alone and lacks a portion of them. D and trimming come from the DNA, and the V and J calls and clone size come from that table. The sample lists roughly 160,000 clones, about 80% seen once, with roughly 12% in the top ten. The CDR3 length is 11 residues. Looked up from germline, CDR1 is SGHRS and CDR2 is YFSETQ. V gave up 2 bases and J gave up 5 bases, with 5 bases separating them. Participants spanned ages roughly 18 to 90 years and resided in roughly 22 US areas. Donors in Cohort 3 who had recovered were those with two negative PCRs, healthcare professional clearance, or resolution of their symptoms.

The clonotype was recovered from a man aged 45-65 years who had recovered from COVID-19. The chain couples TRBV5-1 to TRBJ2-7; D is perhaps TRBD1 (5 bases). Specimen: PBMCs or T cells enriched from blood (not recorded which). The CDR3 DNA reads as TGCGCCAGCAGCTTCAGGGACGAGCAGTACTTC. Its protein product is CASSFRDEQYF.